These 17 T cell receptor beta chains were sequenced from one sample in a study of tumor-infiltrating lymphocytes in oesophageal squamous cell carcinoma. MiXCR, applied by TCRdb to the PCR reads, yields one record per CDR3 protein. The sample contains around 22,000 distinct CDR3 sequences, around 40% of which appear only once. Sequenced sample: esophageal tumor tissue. The receptors shown here come from a male donor with esophageal squamous cell carcinoma.

The V and J genes are TRBV7-3 and TRBJ2-5; a possible D gene is TRBD2 (6 bases). The DNA end is a closer match to TRBJ2-1, so the J assignment may be wrong. The CDR3 loop spans 15 amino acids. Germline V lookup: CDR1 SGHTA, CDR2 FQGTGA. The CDR3 coding sequence is TGTGCCAGCAGCCCGATGGGACGGGAGTACAATGAGCAGTTCTTC. It yields the protein CASSPMGREYNEQFF.

This clonotype was recorded at least ten times. The chain recombines TRBV19 with TRBJ2-1; D might be TRBD2 (6 bases). V was shortened by 5 bases and J by 1 base, with 18 bases between the two germline ends. The germline V gene has CDR1 LNHDA and CDR2 SQIVND (reference sequence). The CDR3 spans 17 residues. Here the CDR3 DNA reads TGTGCCAGTAGTCCGTACCTCTTACGGGGGTCCTACAATGAGCAGTTCTTC. Its translation is CASSPYLLRGSYNEQFF. Full variable domain (missing parts from reference TRBV19 and TRBJ2-1): DGGITQSPKYLFRKEGQNVTLSCEQNLNHDAMYWYRQDPGQGLRLIYYSQIVNDFQKGDIAEGYSVSREKKESFPLTVTSAQKNPTAFYLCASSPYLLRGSYNEQFFGPGTRLTVL.

This chain connects TRBV18 to TRBJ1-5; D gene ambiguous. Germline V CDR1 and CDR2: KGHSH, LQKENI. Trimming removed 2 bases from V and 10 bases from J, with 15 bases in between. This CDR3 has 14 amino acids. CDR3 protein: CASSPNTGRAPQHF. The DNA for the CDR3 is TGTGCCAGCTCACCAAACACTGGGAGGGCTCCCCAGCATTTT. The variable domain in full, completed from reference TRBV18 and TRBJ1-5, reads NAGVMQNPRHLVRRRGQEARLRCSPMKGHSHVYWYRQLPEEGLKFMVYLQKENIIDESGMPKERFSAEFPKEGPSILRIQQVVRGDSAAYFCASSPNTGRAPQHFGDGTRLSIL.

This chain connects TRBV24-1 to TRBJ2-7; 14 bases are shared with TRBD2. Germline CDR1 reads KGHDR; CDR2 reads SFDVKD. With 9 bases clipped from V and 7 bases from J, the junction kept 7 bases outside the gene matches. The CDR3 length is 14 residues. CDR3 sequence: CATAGTSGSNEQYF. The CDR3, as DNA: TGTGCCACCGCCGGGACTAGCGGGAGTAATGAGCAGTACTTC.

This clonotype was observed once. The chain uses TRBV6-6 and TRBJ2-7; unclear D gene. CDR3 length: 14 residues. CDR1 and CDR2 from the germline V gene are MNHNY and SVGAGI (reference sequence). The germline V and J ends were trimmed by 4 bases and 7 bases, with 17 bases remaining between them. The CDR3 bases are TGTGCCAGCAGTTGGTCCAGCTCCTACAATGAGCAGTACTTC. Residues: CASSWSSSYNEQYF.

This sequence joins TRBV7-3 and TRBJ2-7; 10 bases fit TRBD2. Matching the DNA end better, TRBJ2-1 makes the J call doubtful. Germline V CDR1 and CDR2: SGHTA, FQGTGA. The CDR3 is 16 amino acids. CDR3 coding DNA: TGTGCCAGCAGCCAAGATACCAGCGGGAGGGCCAGGGAGCAGTTCTTC. This encodes CASSQDTSGRAREQFF.

This clonotype showed up many times. A much larger clonotype is one base distant, so this may be a read error. CDR3 region: CAISDYDEQYF. The CDR3 nucleotides read TGTGCCATCAGTGACTATGATGAGCAGTACTTC. This chain connects TRBV10-3 to TRBJ2-1; D is unclear. The DNA end is a closer match to TRBJ2-7, so the J assignment may be wrong. Germline loops: CDR1 ENHRY, CDR2 SYGVKD. This CDR3 is 11 amino acids long.

This chain joins TRBV6-6 and TRBJ2-4, with TRBD1 matching over 10 bases. The tail of the sequence fits TRBJ1-2 better, so the J call may be wrong. Germline V CDR1 and CDR2: MNHNY, SVGAGI (reference sequence). The CDR3 sequence is 15 residues long. CDR3 amino acids: CASSLFPGTGDGYTF. CDR3 coding DNA: TGTGCCAGCAGTTTATTTCCCGGGACAGGGGATGGCTACACCTTC.

This clonotype has a count of ten or more. This chain uses TRBV10-3 with TRBJ2-5; D possibly matches TRBD1 or TRBD2 (5 bases each). V was cut by 8 bases and J by 11 bases, with 15 bases left in between. The CDR3 has 11 amino acids. Germline loops: CDR1 ENHRY, CDR2 SYGVKD. This CDR3 reads CAIDSSGEQYF. The CDR3 DNA is TGTGCCATCGACAGTTCTGGGGAGCAGTACTTC.

This clonotype was counted at least ten times. The CDR3 coding sequence is TGTGCCACCAGTGATCCACGGGGCAGCGGCGAGACCCAGTACTTC. It is translated as CATSDPRGSGETQYF. The chain combines TRBV24-1 with TRBJ2-5, with D possibly being TRBD1 or TRBD2 (5 bases each). The CDR3 has 15 amino acids. Trimming pared 3 bases from V and 5 bases from J, leaving 15 bases between. CDR1 is KGHDR, CDR2 SFDVKD, per germline.

The chain joins TRBV9 to TRBJ2-1; 11 bases agree with TRBD2. The CDR3 is 18 amino acids. The germline V gene encodes CDR1 SGDLS and CDR2 YYNGEE. Trimming cost V 3 bases and J 3 bases; bases outside gene matches: 11. The CDR3 reads CASSARGGTSGGYNEQFF. The CDR3 DNA reads TGTGCCAGCAGCGCCCGTGGGGGGACTAGCGGAGGCTACAATGAGCAGTTCTTC.

DNA for the CDR3: TGTGCCAGCAGCCCCGACAGGGATGAGCAGTTCTTC. Translating gives CASSPDRDEQFF. The V and J genes are TRBV5-3 and TRBJ2-3; 7 positions agree with TRBD1. The better agreement between TRBJ2-1 and the DNA end casts doubt on the J call. TRBV5-3 is marked as an open reading frame, function uncertain. The CDR3 covers 12 residues.

This clonotype was seen ten or more times. The V call is TRBV5-4, the J call TRBJ2-1, with TRBD1 identical over 9 bases. V trimming: 3 bases; J trimming: 7 bases; junction bases outside the gene matches: 11. The CDR3 totals 16 residues. CDR1 SGHNT and CDR2 YYREEE come from the germline V gene (reference sequence). This chain's CDR3 is CASSSQGAQGRNEQFF. CDR3 nucleotide sequence: TGTGCCAGCAGCTCACAGGGGGCGCAGGGCAGGAATGAGCAGTTCTTC. Combining the CDR3 with reference TRBV5-4 and TRBJ2-1 gives the whole variable domain ETGVTQSPTHLIKTRGQQVTLRCSSQSGHNTVSWYQQALGQGPQFIFQYYREEENGRGNFPPRFSGLQFPNYSSELNVNALELDDSALYLCASSSQGAQGRNEQFFGPGTRLTVL.

The genes are TRBV7-6 and TRBJ2-5; 10 bases align to TRBD1. The assigned J gene may be wrong: the sequence end matches TRBJ2-1 better. The CDR3 totals 16 residues. CDR1 and CDR2 from the germline V gene are SGHVS and FNYEAQ. The CDR3 bases are TGTGCCAGCAGCTCTCGCCCCGACAGGGGGCGGGGTGAGCAGTTCTTC. Translating gives CASSSRPDRGRGEQFF.

This clonotype is medium-sized. The J gene is TRBJ2-1, the V gene TRBV7-2; 10 nucleotides align to TRBD2. Trimming at V came to 5 bases and at J to 9 bases, leaving 7 bases not matched to a gene. The germline V gene has CDR1 SGHTA and CDR2 FQGNSA. The CDR3 extends over 14 amino acids. The CDR3: CASSVPGLASEQFF. The CDR3, as DNA: TGTGCCAGCAGCGTCCCGGGACTAGCGAGTGAGCAGTTCTTC.

In its sample, this clonotype was seen many times. V and J are TRBV6-1 and TRBJ2-3, with D perhaps matching TRBD2 (5 bases). Germline loops: CDR1 MNHNS, CDR2 SASEGT. Trimming left V 6 bases short and J 14 bases short, with 24 bases between. The CDR3 is 14 amino acids. CDR3 DNA sequence: TGTGCCAGCAGCCAGAGAATGAACACCGGGGAGCTGTATTTT. As protein: CASSQRMNTGELYF.

This clonotype has more than one count but fewer than ten. The V gene is TRBV7-4, the J gene TRBJ2-1, with a possible D match to TRBD1 (6 bases). The germline gives CDR1 SGHVT, CDR2 SQSDAQ. This CDR3 is built from 13 residues. The ends were cut back, 2 bases at V and 6 bases at J, with 8 bases in the middle. CDR3: CASSLTGFNEQFF. The CDR3 DNA sequence: TGTGCCAGCAGCTTAACAGGGTTCAATGAGCAGTTCTTC.